This T cell receptor (beta chain) is drawn from a study of T cells in Graves' hyperthyroidism and ophthalmopathy. About the research overall: Peripheral blood sampling occurred at initial diagnosis, before any treatment.

Trimming took off 2 bases at V and 8 bases at J, with 10 bases between the two ends. This CDR3 is 12 amino acids long. CDR1 and CDR2 (germline): ENHRY, SYGVKD. This clonotype was recorded many times. Stability of Graves' hyperthyroidism was defined as absent ophthalmopathy progression within 18 months. The hyperthyroidism was newly diagnosed and had lasted under 2 months; the patients were aged 18 to 65. Patients were excluded because of uncontrolled infection, other autoimmune disease, pregnancy or lactation. The source material, RNA transcripts, was used to amplify TCR beta CDR3 regions. The HTBI primer set drove a first-round RT-PCR of the TCR CDR3. TCRdb called the multiplex PCR reads again in MiXCR, with one record for every CDR3 protein. The table records fewer than 350,000 distinct CDR3 sequences, about 20% of them present only once.

The source material was blood. The receptor's source is a woman aged 50 to 65 with Graves' hyperthyroidism. This chain links TRBV10-3 with TRBJ2-7, with a tentative D call TRBD1 (5 bases). This CDR3 reads CAISEGQGKQYF. The CDR3 nucleotides are TGTGCCATCAGTGAGGGTCAGGGCAAGCAGTACTTC.